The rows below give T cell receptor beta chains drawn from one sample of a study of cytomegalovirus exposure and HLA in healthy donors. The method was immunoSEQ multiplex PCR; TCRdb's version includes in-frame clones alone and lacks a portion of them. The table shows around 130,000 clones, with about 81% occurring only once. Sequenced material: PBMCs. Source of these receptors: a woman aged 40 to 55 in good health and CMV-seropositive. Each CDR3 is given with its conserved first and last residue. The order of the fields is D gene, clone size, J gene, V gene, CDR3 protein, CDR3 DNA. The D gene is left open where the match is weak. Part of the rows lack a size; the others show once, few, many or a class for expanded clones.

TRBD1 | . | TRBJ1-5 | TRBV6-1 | CASKGEQGGNQPQHF | TGTGCCAGCAAAGGAGAACAGGGGGGCAATCAGCCCCAGCATTTT
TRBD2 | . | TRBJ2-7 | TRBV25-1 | CASSDTGGPYEQYF | TGTGCCAGCAGTGACACGGGGGGACCCTACGAGCAGTACTTC
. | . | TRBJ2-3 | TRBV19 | CASSSGAVPQYF | TGTGCCAGTAGTAGCGGGGCAGTTCCGCAGTATTTT
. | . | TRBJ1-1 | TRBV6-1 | CASRGTPENTEAFF | TGTGCCAGCAGGGGGACACCCGAAAACACTGAAGCTTTCTTT
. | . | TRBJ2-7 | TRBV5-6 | CASSYGTPAYEQYF | TGTGCCAGCAGCTACGGGACACCAGCCTACGAGCAGTACTTC
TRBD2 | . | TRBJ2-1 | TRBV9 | CASSASGALNEQFF | TGTGCCAGCAGCGCTAGCGGGGCTTTGAATGAGCAGTTCTTC
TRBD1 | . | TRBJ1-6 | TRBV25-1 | CASSELRAGGNSPLHF | TGTGCCAGCAGTGAACTTCGGGCAGGGGGAAATTCACCCCTCCACTTT
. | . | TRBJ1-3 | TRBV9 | CASSVQQKGNTIYF | TGTGCCAGCAGCGTACAACAGAAGGGAAACACCATATATTTT
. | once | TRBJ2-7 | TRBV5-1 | CASSQDMEQYF | TGCGCCAGCAGCCAAGACATGGAGCAGTACTTC
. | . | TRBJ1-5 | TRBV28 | CASSLVSGRGPQHF | TGTGCCAGCAGTTTAGTGTCAGGGAGGGGGCCCCAGCATTTT
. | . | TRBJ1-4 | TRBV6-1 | CASRRDRTNEKLFF | TGTGCCAGCCGCAGGGATCGGACTAATGAAAAACTGTTTTTT